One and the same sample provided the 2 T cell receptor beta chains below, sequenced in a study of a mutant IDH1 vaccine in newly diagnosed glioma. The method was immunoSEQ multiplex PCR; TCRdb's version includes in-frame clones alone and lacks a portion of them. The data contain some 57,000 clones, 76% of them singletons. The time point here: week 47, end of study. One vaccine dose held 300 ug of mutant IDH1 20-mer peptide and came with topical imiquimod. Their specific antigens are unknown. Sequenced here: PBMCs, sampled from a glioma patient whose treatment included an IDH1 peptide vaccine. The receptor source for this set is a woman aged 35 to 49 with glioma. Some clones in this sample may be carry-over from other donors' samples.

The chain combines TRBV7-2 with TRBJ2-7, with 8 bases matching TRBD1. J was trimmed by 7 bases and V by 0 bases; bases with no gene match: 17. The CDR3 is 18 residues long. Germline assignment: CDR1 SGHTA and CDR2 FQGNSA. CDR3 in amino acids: CASSLARGQVFYYREQYF. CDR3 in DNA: TGTGCCAGCAGCTTAGCGAGGGGACAGGTCTTCTATTACCGAGAGCAGTACTTC.

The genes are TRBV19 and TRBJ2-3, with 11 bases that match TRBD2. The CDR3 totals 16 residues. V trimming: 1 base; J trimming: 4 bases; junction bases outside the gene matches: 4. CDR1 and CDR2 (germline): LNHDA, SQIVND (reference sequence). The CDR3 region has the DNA TGTGCCAGTAGTATAGGTACTAGCGGGGGAGCAGATACGCAGTATTTT. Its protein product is CASSIGTSGGADTQYF.